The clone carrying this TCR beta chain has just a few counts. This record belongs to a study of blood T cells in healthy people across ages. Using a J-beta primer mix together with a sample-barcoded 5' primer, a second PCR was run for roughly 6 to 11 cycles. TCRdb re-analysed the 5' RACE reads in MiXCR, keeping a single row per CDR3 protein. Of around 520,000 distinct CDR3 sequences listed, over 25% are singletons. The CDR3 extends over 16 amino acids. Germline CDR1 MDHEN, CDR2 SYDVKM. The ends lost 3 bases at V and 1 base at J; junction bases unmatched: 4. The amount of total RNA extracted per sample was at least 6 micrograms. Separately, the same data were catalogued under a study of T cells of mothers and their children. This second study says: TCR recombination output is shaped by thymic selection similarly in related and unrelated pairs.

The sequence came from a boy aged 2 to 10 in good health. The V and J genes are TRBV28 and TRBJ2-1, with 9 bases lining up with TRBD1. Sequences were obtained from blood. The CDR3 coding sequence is TGTGCCAGCAGTTTGGCCGGACAGGGGTCCTACAATGAGCAGTTCTTC. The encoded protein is CASSLAGQGSYNEQFF.